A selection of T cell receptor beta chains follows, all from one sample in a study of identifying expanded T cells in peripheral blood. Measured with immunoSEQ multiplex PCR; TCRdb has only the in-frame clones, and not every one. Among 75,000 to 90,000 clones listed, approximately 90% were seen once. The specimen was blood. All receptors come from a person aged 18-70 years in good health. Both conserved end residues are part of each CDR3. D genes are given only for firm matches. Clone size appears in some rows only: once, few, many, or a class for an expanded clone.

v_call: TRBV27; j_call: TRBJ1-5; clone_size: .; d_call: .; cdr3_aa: CASSLSKGPQPQHF; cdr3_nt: TGTGCCAGCAGTTTATCGAAGGGTCCTCAGCCCCAGCATTTT
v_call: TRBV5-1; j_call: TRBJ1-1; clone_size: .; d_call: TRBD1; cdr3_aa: CASSLRGQGAWTEAFF; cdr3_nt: TGCGCCAGCAGCTTGCGAGGACAGGGGGCCTGGACTGAAGCTTTCTTT
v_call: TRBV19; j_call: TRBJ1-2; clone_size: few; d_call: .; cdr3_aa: CASSRFNYGYTF; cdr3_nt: TGTGCCAGTAGTAGGTTCAACTATGGCTACACCTTC
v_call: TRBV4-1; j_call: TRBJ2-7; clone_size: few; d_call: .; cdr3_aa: CASSQEGGATYEQYF; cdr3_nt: TGCGCCAGCAGCCAAGAAGGGGGGGCTACCTACGAGCAGTACTTC
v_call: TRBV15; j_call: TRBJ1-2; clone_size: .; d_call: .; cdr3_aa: CATSSRRVGGYTF; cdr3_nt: TGTGCCACCAGCAGTCGCAGGGTGGGTGGCTACACCTTC
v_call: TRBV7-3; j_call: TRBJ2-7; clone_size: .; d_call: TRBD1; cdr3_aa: CASSLGTGTGEQYF; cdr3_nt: TGTGCCAGCAGCTTAGGGACAGGGACTGGGGAGCAGTACTTC
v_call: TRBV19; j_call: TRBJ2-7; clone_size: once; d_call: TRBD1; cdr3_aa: CASSGGQGNFEQYF; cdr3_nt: TGTGCCAGTAGTGGTGGACAGGGGAACTTCGAGCAGTACTTC
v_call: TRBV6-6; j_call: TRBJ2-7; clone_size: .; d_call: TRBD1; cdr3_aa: CAVRGQGASYEQYF; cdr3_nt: TGTGCCGTTCGGGGCCAGGGGGCTTCCTACGAGCAGTACTTC
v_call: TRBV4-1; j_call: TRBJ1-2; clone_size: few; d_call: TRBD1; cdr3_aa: CASSHHRGPGYTF; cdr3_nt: TGCGCCAGCAGTCATCACAGGGGGCCTGGCTACACCTTC
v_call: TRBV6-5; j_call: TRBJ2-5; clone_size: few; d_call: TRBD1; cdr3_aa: CASLQQGPGRETQYF; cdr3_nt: TGTGCCAGCCTCCAACAGGGGCCAGGGAGAGAGACCCAGTACTTC
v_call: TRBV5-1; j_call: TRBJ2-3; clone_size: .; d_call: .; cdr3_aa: CASSSPASTDTQYF; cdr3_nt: TGCGCCAGCAGCTCTCCCGCTAGCACAGATACGCAGTATTTT
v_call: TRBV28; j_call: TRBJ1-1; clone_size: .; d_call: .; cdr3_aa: CASSLKGRTEAFF; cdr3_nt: TGTGCCAGCAGTTTAAAGGGCAGAACTGAAGCTTTCTTT
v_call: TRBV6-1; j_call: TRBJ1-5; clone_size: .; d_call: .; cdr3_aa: CASRLTGQNQPQHF; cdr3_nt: TGTGCCAGCAGGTTGACAGGACAAAATCAGCCCCAGCATTTT
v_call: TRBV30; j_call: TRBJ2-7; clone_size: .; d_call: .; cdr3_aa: CAWSVQARGNGEQYF; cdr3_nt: TGTGCCTGGAGTGTACAGGCCAGGGGAAACGGGGAGCAGTACTTC
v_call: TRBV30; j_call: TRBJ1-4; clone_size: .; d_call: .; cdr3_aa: CAWSGRLNEKLFF; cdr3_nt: TGTGCCTGGAGTGGCCGATTAAATGAAAAACTGTTTTTT
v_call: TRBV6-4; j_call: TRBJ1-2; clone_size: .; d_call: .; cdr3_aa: CASSDQGRYGYTF; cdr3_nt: TGTGCCAGCAGTGATCAGGGGCGGTATGGCTACACCTTC
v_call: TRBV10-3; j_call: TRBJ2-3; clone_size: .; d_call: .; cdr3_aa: CAIGATDTQYF; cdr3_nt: TGTGCCATCGGGGCCACAGATACGCAGTATTTT
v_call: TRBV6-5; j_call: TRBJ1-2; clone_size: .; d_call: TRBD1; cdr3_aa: CASSNRGQGTYGYTF; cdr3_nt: TGTGCCAGCAGTAACCGGGGACAGGGAACCTATGGCTACACCTTC
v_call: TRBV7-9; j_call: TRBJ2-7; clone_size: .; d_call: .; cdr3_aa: CASSLSSASYEQYF; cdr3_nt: TGTGCCAGCAGCTTAAGCTCAGCGTCCTACGAGCAGTACTTC
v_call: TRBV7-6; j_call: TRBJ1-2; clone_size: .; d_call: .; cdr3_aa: CASSKDTNYGYTF; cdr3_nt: TGTGCCAGCAGCAAGGACACAAACTATGGCTACACCTTC
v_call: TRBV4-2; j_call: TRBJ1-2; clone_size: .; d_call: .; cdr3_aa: CASSQKTGSDNYGYTF; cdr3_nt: TGTGCCAGCAGCCAAAAAACAGGTAGCGATAACTATGGCTACACCTTC
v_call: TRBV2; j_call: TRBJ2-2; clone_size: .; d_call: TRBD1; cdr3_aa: CASMVDRVTGELFF; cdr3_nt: TGTGCCAGCATGGTGGACAGGGTCACCGGGGAGCTGTTTTTT
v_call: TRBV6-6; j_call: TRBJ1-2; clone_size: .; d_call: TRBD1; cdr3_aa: CASSYSQGEVYGYTF; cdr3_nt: TGTGCCAGCAGTTACTCTCAGGGGGAGGTCTATGGCTACACCTTC
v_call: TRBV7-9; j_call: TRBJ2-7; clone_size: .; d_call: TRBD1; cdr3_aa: CASSSGKQGRSYEQYF; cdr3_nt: TGTGCCAGCAGCTCAGGGAAACAGGGGAGAAGCTACGAGCAGTACTTC
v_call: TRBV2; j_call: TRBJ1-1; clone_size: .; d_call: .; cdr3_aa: CASSGGVWAEAFF; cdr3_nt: TGTGCCAGCAGTGGAGGGGTTTGGGCTGAAGCTTTCTTT
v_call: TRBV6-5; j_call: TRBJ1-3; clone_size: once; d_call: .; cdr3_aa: CASSFARGGSGNTIYF; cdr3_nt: TGTGCCAGCAGTTTTGCGCGGGGGGGTAGTGGAAACACCATATATTTT
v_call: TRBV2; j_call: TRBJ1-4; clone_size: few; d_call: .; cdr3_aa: CANKRDFNEKLFF; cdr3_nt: TGTGCCAATAAAAGGGACTTTAATGAAAAACTGTTTTTT
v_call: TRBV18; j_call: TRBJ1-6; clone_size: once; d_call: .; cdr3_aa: CASSPAWGANSPLHF; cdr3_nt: TGTGCCAGCTCACCTGCTTGGGGTGCGAACTCACCCCTCCACTTT
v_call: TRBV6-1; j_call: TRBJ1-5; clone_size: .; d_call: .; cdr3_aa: CASRGVQNNQPQHF; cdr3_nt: TGTGCCAGCCGCGGGGTACAGAACAATCAGCCCCAGCATTTT
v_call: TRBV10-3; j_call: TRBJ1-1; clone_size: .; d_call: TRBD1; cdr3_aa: CAISVRGLSTEAFF; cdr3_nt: TGTGCCATCAGTGTCAGGGGGCTGAGCACTGAAGCTTTCTTT
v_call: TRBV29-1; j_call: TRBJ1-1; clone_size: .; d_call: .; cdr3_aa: CSVEPQGNTEAFF; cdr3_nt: TGCAGCGTAGAGCCTCAGGGAAACACTGAAGCTTTCTTT
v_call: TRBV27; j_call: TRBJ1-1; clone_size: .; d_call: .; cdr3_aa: CASSSVGTEAFF; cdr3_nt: TGTGCCAGCAGTTCCGTCGGCACTGAAGCTTTCTTT
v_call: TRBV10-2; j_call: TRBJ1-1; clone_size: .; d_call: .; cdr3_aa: CASTPVQNTEAFF; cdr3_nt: TGCGCCAGCACCCCCGTACAAAACACTGAAGCTTTCTTT
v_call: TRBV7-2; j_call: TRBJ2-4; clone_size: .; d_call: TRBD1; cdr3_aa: CASSRRDRKNIQYF; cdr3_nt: TGTGCCAGCAGCCGTCGGGACAGAAAAAACATTCAGTACTTC
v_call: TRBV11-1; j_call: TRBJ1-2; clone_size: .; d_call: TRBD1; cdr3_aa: CASSLDPGQAAGYTF; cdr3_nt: TGTGCCAGCAGCTTGGATCCGGGACAGGCCGCGGGCTACACCTTC